This T cell receptor beta chain was sequenced in a study of tumor and adjacent non-tumor tissue in lung cancer. Broader study findings: Significantly higher TCR diversity was found in tumor than normal lung. Tumor repertoires had a smaller top 100 clone share than normal lung.

In the case of this clonotype: The antigen is not known.

There are 13 residues in the CDR3. CDR1 and CDR2 from the germline V gene are SGHNT and YENEEA. V dropped 11 bases and J dropped 6 bases, with 17 bases sitting between them. No cell sorting was done before RNA was extracted from the tissue. Three rounds of nested PCR, following a modified ARM-PCR protocol, produced the TCRbeta library. TCRdb re-called the multiplex PCR reads with MiXCR, one entry per CDR3 protein. This sample yields approximately 120,000 distinct CDR3 sequences, of which approximately 66% are seen a single time; around 13% belongs to the top ten. The receptor's source is a man aged 30 to 45 with non-small cell lung cancer. The chain has TRBV11-3 and TRBJ2-1; D gene ambiguous. Source material: lung tumor tissue. CDR3 in DNA: TGTGCCGGCGGTCCCACACCTGGCAATGAGCAGTTCTTC. Amino acids: CAGGPTPGNEQFF.